The present TCR beta chain was sequenced within a study of cytomegalovirus exposure and HLA in healthy donors. As regards this clone: Its antigen is unidentified.

Data came from immunoSEQ multiplex PCR; TCRdb stores just in-frame clones and leaves some out. The sample shows roughly 140,000 clones, approximately 88% of them seen only once. Per germline, CDR1 MNHEY and CDR2 SMNVEV (reference sequence). This CDR3 has 15 amino acids. With 5 bases clipped from V and 2 bases from J, the junction kept 3 bases outside the gene matches. Study-level points and caveats: In vitro experiments confirmed that a few CMV-associated chains were specific for CMV antigens.

The sample taken for sequencing was PBMCs. This receptor was identified in a woman between 18 and 29 years old in good health and CMV-seropositive. The chain is built from TRBV27 and TRBJ1-5, with 10 bases matching TRBD1. As DNA, the CDR3 is TGTGCCAGCAGTGGGACAGGGGAGGGCAATCAGCCCCAGCATTTT. Protein product: CASSGTGEGNQPQHF.